This T cell receptor beta chain was found in a study of CD8+CD57+ T cells in acquired aplastic anemia. The overall study: CD4+ and CD8+ cells, once sorted, gave DNA averaging around 3.2 ug. Study-wide results and caveats: CD8+ Simpson's diversity in patients was not significantly different from that in controls.

A word on this clonotype: Its antigen is still unknown.

The patients chosen for sequencing had shown expansion of CD8+CD57+ cells (detected by flow cytometry). It was genomic DNA that served as the template for profiling TCR beta VDJ and CDR3. One entry per CDR3 protein results from TCRdb running MiXCR on the reads. The table has 200,000 to 250,000 distinct CDR3 sequences, more than 55% seen once. Germline V gene data show CDR1 as MNHNS and CDR2 as SASEGT. CDR3 size: 16 residues. The V segment lost 5 bases and the J segment 3 bases; nucleotides outside the gene matches: 12. This TCR derives from a human donor with aplastic anemia. V usage is TRBV6-1 and J usage is TRBJ2-7; 8 bases map to TRBD2. Sequences were obtained from sorted CD4+, CD8+, or CD8+CD57+ T cells (not recorded which) from PBMCs. The CDR3 nucleotides are TGTGCCAGCAGTTACCGCATTAGCGGGGCCGGCTACGAGCAGTACTTC. Its translation: CASSYRISGAGYEQYF.